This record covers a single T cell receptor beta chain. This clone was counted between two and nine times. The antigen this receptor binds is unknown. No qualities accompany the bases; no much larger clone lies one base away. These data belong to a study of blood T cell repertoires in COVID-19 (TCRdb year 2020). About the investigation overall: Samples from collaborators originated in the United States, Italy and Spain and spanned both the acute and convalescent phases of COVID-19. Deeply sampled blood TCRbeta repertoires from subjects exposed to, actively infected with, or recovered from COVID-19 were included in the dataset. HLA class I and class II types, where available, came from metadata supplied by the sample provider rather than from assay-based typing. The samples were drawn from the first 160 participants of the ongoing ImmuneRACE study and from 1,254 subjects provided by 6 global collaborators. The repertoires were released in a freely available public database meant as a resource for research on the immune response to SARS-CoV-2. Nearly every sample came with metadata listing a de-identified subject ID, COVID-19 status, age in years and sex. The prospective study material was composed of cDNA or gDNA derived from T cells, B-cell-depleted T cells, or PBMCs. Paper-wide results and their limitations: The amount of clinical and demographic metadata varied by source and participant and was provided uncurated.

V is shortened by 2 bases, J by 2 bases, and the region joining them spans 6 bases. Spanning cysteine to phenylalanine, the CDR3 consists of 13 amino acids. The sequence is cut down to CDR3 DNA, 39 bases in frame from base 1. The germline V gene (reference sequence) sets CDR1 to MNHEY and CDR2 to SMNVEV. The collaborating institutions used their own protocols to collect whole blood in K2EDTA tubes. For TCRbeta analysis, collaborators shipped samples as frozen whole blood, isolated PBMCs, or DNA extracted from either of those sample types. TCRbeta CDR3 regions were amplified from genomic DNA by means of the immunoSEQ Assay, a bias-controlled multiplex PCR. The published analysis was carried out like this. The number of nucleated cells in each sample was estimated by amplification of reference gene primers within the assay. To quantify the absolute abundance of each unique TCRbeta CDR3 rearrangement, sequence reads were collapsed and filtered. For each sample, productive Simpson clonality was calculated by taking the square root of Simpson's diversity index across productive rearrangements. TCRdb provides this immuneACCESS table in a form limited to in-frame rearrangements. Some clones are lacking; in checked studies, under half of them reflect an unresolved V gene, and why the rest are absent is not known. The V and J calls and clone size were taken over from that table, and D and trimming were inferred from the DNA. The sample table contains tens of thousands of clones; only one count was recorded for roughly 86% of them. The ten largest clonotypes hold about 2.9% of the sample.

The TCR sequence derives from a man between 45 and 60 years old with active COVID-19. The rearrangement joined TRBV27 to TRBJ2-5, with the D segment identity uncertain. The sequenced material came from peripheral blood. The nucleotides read TGTGCCAGCAGTTTAGGGCGACAAGAGACCCAGTACTTC. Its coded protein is CASSLGRQETQYF.